Below, one TCR beta chain is given with its context. Its matching antigen is unknown. This sample was included in a study of identifying expanded T cells in peripheral blood. Clones were read by immunoSEQ multiplex PCR, and TCRdb kept only the in-frame ones, dropping some. The sample shows some 65,000 clones, under 85% of them seen only once. General study findings and limits: Technical replicates showed around 1.1 changed clones; approximately 2 weeks around 15; four weeks 19. Variance in clone template counts between two-week samples significantly increased with total template count across all healthy donors.

Between the trimmed V and J ends, which lost 0 bases and 2 bases, there was a span of 10 bases. This CDR3 has 15 amino acids. Per germline, CDR1 SGHKS and CDR2 YYEKEE (reference sequence). No infections or other immune events were documented during collection. The genes are TRBV5-5 and TRBJ2-3; D ambiguous. Sequencing was done on a sample of blood. The receptor was derived from a person aged 18 to 70 in good health. The CDR3 DNA reads as TGTGCCAGCAGCTTGGGTAACATACTCACAGATACGCAGTATTTT. Amino acids: CASSLGNILTDTQYF.